Listed here is a single T cell receptor beta chain. Its antigen is not identified. This sample was taken from a study of CD8 T cells in Susac syndrome. Study-wide context: Among the sequenced Susac syndrome patients, roughly 6 had active disease while under ten were in remission.

Overall study results and limits: The total CD8+ repertoires contained roughly 17 Susac-specific public clones, and the CD8+ TEMRA repertoires contained roughly 5.

The RNA, about 0.5 to 1 ug, was put through reverse transcription using random hexamers. It was immunoSEQ multiplex PCR that amplified TCR beta CDR3 across 54 Vbeta and 13 Jbeta. One entry per CDR3 protein results from TCRdb running MiXCR on the immunoSEQ multiplex PCR reads. This sample carries about 110,000 distinct CDR3 sequences, 94% of them seen once, and the ten largest clones take approximately 0.41%. The sequence came from a human donor with Susac syndrome. The material sequenced was CD8+ T cells from PBMCs.

CDR3: CASSSRQGMNTEAFF. The CDR3 DNA is TGTGCCAGCAGCTCCAGACAGGGTATGAACACTGAAGCTTTCTTT. V usage is TRBV13 and J usage is TRBJ1-1, with 7 nucleotides matching TRBD1. This CDR3 is 15 amino acids long. Germline CDR1 reads PRHDT; CDR2 reads FYEKMQ (reference sequence). Germline trimming cut 4 bases from V and 0 bases from J; bases unmatched to any gene: 5.